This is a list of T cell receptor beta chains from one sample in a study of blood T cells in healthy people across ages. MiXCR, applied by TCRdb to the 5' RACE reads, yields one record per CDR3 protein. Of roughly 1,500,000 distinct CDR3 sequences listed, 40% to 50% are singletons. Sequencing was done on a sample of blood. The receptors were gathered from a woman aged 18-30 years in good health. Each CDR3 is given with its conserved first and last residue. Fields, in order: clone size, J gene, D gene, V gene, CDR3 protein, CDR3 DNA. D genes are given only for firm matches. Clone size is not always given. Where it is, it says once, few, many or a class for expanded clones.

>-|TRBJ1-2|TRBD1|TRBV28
CASSSGGQGYGYTF
TGTGCTAGCAGCTCAGGGGGACAGGGCTATGGCTACACCTTC
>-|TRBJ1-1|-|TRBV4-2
CASSPAGGGSTEAFF
TGTGCCAGCAGCCCCGCCGGGGGGGGTAGCACTGAAGCTTTCTTT
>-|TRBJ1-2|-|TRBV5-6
CASSLSQGYTF
TGTGCCAGCAGCTTGAGTCAGGGCTACACCTTC
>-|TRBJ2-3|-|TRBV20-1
CSAGGGDGGHEDTQYF
TGCAGTGCCGGAGGGGGGGACGGGGGGCATGAAGATACGCAGTATTTT
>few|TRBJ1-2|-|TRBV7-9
CASSLQLTDHNYGYTF
TGTGCCAGCAGCTTGCAGCTGACAGACCATAACTATGGCTACACCTTC
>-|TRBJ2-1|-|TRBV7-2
CASSPQGGNTYTEQFF
TGTGCCAGCAGCCCCCAGGGAGGCAATACCTACACTGAGCAGTTCTTC
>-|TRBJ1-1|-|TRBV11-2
CASSLGGARPEAFF
TGTGCCAGCAGCTTAGGGGGGGCGAGACCTGAAGCTTTCTTT
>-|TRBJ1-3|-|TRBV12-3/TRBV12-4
CASSFATGAGNTIYF
TGTGCCAGCAGTTTTGCAACAGGAGCTGGAAACACCATATATTTT
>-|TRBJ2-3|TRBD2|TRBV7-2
CASTLMGLAGDTQYF
TGTGCCAGCACCTTAATGGGACTAGCGGGAGATACGCAGTATTTT
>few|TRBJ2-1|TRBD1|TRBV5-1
CASSLGGTGVSYNEQFF
TGCGCCAGCAGCTTGGGGGGGACAGGGGTCTCCTACAATGAGCAGTTCTTC
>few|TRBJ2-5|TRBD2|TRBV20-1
CSARDGSGAHQETQYF
TGCAGTGCTAGAGATGGGAGCGGGGCGCACCAAGAGACCCAGTACTTC
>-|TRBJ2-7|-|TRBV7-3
CASSLWTGHDNEQYF
TGTGCCAGCAGCTTATGGACGGGACACGACAATGAGCAGTACTTC
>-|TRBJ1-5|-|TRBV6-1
CASRPTLNSNQPQHF
TGTGCCAGCAGGCCGACGTTAAATAGCAATCAGCCCCAGCATTTT
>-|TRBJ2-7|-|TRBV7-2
CASSRLPGPYEQYF
TGTGCCAGCAGCCGGCTGCCCGGACCCTACGAGCAGTACTTC
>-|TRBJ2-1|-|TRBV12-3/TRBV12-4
CASQDISGTSEQFF
TGTGCCAGCCAAGATATCAGCGGGACATCTGAGCAGTTCTTC
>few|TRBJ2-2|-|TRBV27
CASSRNGELFF
TGTGCCAGCAGTCGGAACGGGGAGCTGTTTTTT
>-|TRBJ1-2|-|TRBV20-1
CSASSGRAANYGYTF
TGCAGTGCTAGTTCAGGGCGGGCTGCTAACTATGGCTACACCTTC
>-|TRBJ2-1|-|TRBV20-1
CSARSTRASANEQFF
TGCAGTGCTAGAAGCACAAGGGCCTCCGCCAATGAGCAGTTCTTC
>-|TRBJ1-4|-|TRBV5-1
CASSAGAENEKLFF
TGCGCCAGCAGCGCCGGGGCTGAGAATGAAAAACTGTTTTTT
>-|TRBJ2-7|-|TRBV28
CASSPAGARSYEQYF
TGTGCCAGCAGTCCGGCGGGGGCCCGCTCCTACGAGCAGTACTTC
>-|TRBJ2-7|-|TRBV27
CASSPDRGSVEQYF
TGTGCCAGCAGTCCAGACAGAGGATCAGTCGAGCAGTACTTC
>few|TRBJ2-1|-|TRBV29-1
CSVPRSGVSSYNEQFF
TGCAGCGTCCCCCGTTCAGGGGTAAGCTCCTACAATGAGCAGTTCTTC
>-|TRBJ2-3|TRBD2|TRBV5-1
CASAPSGGTDTQYF
TGCGCCAGCGCCCCTAGCGGGGGGACAGATACGCAGTATTTT
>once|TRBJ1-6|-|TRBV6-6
CATNRALDSPLHF
TGTGCCACGAACAGGGCTTTGGATTCACCCCTCCACTTT
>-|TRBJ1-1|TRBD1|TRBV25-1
CASRTTGGGWNTEAFF
TGTGCCAGCAGAACTACAGGGGGCGGTTGGAACACTGAAGCTTTCTTT